This TCR beta chain comes out of a study of shared clonotypes between healthy human individuals (dated by TCRdb to 2018 to 2021). The study in broad terms: The cohort comprised a couple of women and a few men aged 18 to 49 years. Per donor, three plates each were used for CD4 naive and CD4 memory, two for CD8 naive, and one for CD8 memory. Blood TCR repertoires of several healthy adults were deeply sequenced to estimate repertoire size and the extent of clonotype sharing between individuals. To increase sequencing depth and limit assay-specific biases, TCR repertoire library preparation and sequencing were carried out by different laboratories using diverse techniques. Leukapheresis yielded between about 0.94 and 8.9 billion PBMCs per donor. Study-wide findings and limitations: Sampling was restricted to blood, and TCR repertoires in tissue are likely to differ from TCR repertoires in blood. Rarefaction of sorted-subset datasets indicated incomplete sequencing despite the large sequencing depth. Compared with non-shared clonotypes, the clonotypes found in all four sorted-subset donors had higher generation probabilities. The genetic and exposure-history diversity represented was limited by the small number of donors. Pairwise subsampling led to the expectation that sequencing depth would affect the degree of clonotype sharing among donors. Across a few donors, about 5% of naive CD4, around 3.3% of naive CD8, about 2.3% of memory CD4, and about 0.4% of memory CD8 clonotypes were shared. Naive subsets generally had larger estimated clonotype richness than memory subsets did.

Details on this clone: There is no known antigen for this receptor. Base qualities are not provided; no much larger clone lies one nucleotide away.

V loses 5 bases at its end and J loses 7 bases; junction bases beyond the gene matches: 9. CDR1 SGHRS and CDR2 YFSETQ were looked up in the germline V gene. Counted from cysteine to phenylalanine, this CDR3 has 14 amino acids. The DNA shown is the 42-base CDR3, in frame from base 1. Healthy HIV-negative adults with no recently reported acute infections or vaccinations were included as donors. Every donor was a Caucasian adult living in Nashville, Tennessee, USA. CD4+ T cells were enriched by magnetic negative selection; naive cells were then positively selected on CD45RA, and the negative fraction formed the memory subset. After blood collection by leukapheresis, PBMCs were isolated using Ficoll-Histopaque density gradient centrifugation and then cryopreserved in the vapor phase of liquid nitrogen. Purity and quantity of every magnetically sorted T cell population were checked by analytical flow cytometry. From each sorted fraction, genomic DNA was isolated and quantified by UV absorbance on a Nanodrop 2000c.

Using the deep immunoSEQ assay, TCR CDR3 regions were amplified from genomic DNA by multiplex PCR. Extracted genomic DNA from each cell subset was distributed evenly across all wells of several immunoSEQ 96-well plates, and each plate was treated as a replicate. Each replicate PCR for sorted subsets received about 180 ng genomic DNA, equal to roughly 33,000 T cell genomes. Purified libraries were quantified with a Qubit 3.0 fluorometer, sized on a Bioanalyzer 2100, and re-quantified with the KAPA Library Quantification kit. A separate single-read 150-cycle Illumina NextSeq 550 flow cell was used to sequence each immunoSEQ 96-well plate. In the authors' own workflow: Because the immunoSEQ output held only junctional sequences and lacked quality scores, the filtering could not match the filtering applied to full-length reads. Sequences were annotated with PyIR, a Python wrapper for IgBLAST v1.9, using IMGT germline references to assign V/J genes and CDR3. Reads with weak V/J assignments (E-value above 1e-6), missing CDR3, stop codons, out-of-frame junctions, or ambiguous translated residues were removed. V3J clonotypes were defined by identical inferred V gene, J gene, and CDR3 amino acid sequence. To compute the percentage overlap between repertoires, the number of shared unique clonotypes was divided by the size of the smaller repertoire. RTK rarefaction, the Chao1 estimator, and Recon v2.1 estimates of unobserved clonotypes were used to assess repertoire richness. OLGA was used to compute generation probabilities for all TCRbeta clonotypes that the gDNA method yielded from a handful of donors. The table comes from immuneACCESS by way of TCRdb, which keeps in-frame sequences with V and J called. Part of the clones is missing from these tables; in studies checked, under half for an unresolved V gene and the rest for unknown reasons. V, J and clone size were drawn from that table, and D and trimming were deduced from the DNA. The sample table records roughly 2.5 million clones; 85% to 95% of these occur just once. 0.13% to 0.15% of the sample is taken by the ten largest.

Specimen: naive CD4+ T cells sorted from blood. The cell subset or site label corresponds to: CD45RA+ positively selected. The source of this sequence is a young man in good health. Recombination joined TRBV5-1 with TRBJ1-2; the junction holds 9 bases that match TRBD1. The encoded CDR3 is CASRRDRDSPGYTF. The DNA sequence reads TGCGCCAGCAGGCGGGACAGGGACTCTCCTGGCTACACCTTC.